This TCR beta chain was identified in a study of tumor-infiltrating lymphocytes in primary liver carcinoma. To note about this clonotype: An end of the junction differs from the germline gene, which may be a read error.

The CDR3 length is 14 residues. The germline CDR1 and CDR2 sequences are MNHEY and SVGEGT. The researchers produced TCR beta cDNA from about 510 ng total RNA with a constant-region primer. Researchers made the TCR beta libraries by running three nested multiplex PCR rounds with slightly modified ARM-PCR. The study ran its first two PCR rounds for around 9 cycles each, using TRBV1-TRBV30 forward primers and a C-beta reverse primer. TCRdb re-called the multiplex PCR reads with MiXCR, one entry per CDR3 protein. The table includes 330,000 or so distinct CDR3 sequences, about two thirds detected once. Unsorted whole blood yielded blood RNA, and germline DNA was extracted as well. Four milliliters of peripheral blood were gathered ahead of the operation.

This receptor was taken from a man in his forties with primary liver carcinoma and hepatitis B virus infection. Sequenced material: peripheral blood. This chain uses TRBV6-2 or TRBV6-3 with TRBJ2-3, with D possibly TRBD2 on 6 matching bases. CDR3 DNA sequence: TGTGCCAGCAGCCCGAGACTAGTGGCAGATACTCAGTATTTT. It specifies CASSPRLVADTQYF.